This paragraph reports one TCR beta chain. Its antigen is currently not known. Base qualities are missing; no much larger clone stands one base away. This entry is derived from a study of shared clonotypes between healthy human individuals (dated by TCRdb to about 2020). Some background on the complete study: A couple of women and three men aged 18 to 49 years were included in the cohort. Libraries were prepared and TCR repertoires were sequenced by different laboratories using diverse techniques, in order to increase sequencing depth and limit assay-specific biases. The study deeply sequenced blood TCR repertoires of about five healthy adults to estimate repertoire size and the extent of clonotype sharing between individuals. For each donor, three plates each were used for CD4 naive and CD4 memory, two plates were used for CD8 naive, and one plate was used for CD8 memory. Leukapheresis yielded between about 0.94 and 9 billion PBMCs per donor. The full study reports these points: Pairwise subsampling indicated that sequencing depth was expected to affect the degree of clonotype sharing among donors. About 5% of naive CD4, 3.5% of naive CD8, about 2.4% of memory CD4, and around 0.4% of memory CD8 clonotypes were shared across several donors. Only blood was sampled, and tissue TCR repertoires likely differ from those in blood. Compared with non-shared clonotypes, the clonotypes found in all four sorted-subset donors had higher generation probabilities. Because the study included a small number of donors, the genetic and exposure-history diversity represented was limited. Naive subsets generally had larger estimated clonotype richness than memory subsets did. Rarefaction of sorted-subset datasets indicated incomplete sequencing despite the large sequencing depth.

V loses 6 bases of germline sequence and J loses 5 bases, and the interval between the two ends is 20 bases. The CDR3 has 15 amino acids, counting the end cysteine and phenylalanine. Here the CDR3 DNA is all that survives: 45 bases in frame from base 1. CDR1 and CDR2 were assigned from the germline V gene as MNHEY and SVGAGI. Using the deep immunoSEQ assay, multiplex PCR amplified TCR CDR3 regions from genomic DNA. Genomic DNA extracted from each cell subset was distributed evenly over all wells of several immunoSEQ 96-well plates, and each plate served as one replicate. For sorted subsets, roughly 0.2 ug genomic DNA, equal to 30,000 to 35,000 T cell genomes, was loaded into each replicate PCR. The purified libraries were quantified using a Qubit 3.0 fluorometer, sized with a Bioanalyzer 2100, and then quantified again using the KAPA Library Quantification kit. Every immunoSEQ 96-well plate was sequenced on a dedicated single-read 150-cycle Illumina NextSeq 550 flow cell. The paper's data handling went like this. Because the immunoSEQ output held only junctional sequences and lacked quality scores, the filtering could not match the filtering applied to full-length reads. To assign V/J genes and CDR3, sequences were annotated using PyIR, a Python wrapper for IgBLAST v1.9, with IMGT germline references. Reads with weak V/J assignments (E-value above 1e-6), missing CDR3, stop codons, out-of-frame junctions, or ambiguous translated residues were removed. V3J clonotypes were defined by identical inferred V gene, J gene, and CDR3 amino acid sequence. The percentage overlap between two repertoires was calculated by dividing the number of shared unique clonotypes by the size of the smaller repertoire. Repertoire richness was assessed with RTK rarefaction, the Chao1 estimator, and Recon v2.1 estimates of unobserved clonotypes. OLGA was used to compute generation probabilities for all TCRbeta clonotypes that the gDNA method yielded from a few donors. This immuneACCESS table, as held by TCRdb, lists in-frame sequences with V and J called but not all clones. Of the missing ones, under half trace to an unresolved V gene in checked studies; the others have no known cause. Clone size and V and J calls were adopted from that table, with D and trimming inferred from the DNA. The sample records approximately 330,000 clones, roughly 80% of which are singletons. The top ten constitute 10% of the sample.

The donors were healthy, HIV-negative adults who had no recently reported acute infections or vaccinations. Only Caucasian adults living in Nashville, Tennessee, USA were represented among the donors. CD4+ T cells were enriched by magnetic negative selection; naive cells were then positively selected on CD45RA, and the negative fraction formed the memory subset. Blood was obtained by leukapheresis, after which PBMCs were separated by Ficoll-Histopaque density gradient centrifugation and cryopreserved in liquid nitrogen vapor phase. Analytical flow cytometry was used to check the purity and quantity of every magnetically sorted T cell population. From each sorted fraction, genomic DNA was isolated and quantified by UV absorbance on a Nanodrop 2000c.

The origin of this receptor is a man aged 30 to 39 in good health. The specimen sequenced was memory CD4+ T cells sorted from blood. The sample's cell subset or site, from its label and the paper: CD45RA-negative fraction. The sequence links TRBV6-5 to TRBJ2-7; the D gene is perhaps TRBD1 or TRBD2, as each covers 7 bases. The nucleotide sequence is TGTGCCAGCAGCCCAGGGGGGGGCGGGATGAACGAGCAGTACTTC. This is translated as CASSPGGGGMNEQYF.